This passage covers 26 T cell receptor beta chains from one sample sequenced in a study of T cells in Graves' hyperthyroidism and ophthalmopathy. RNA transcripts yielded amplified TCR beta CDR3 regions. An initial round of RT-PCR targeting the TCR CDR3 relied on the HTBI primer set. TCRdb recomputed calls from the multiplex PCR reads with MiXCR, one row per CDR3 protein. There are roughly 640,000 distinct CDR3 sequences in the sample; around 15% occur only once, and 2.5% to 4% lies in the top ten. Sequences were obtained from blood. The receptors here all came from a woman aged 40 to 55 with Graves' ophthalmopathy.

The chain has TRBV7-9 and TRBJ2-3; 8 bases are shared with TRBD1. The germline gives CDR1 SEHNR, CDR2 FQNEAQ (reference sequence). V gave up 5 bases and J gave up 10 bases; unmatched junction bases: 11. This CDR3 has 14 residues. The CDR3 loop is CASSPGTGRTAQYF. CDR3 DNA: TGTGCCAGCAGCCCGGGGACAGGCAGAACTGCGCAGTATTTT.

This clonotype was observed many times. The chain combines TRBV6-1 with TRBJ2-5; TRBD2 aligns across 13 bases. CDR3 length: 16 amino acids. V shed 8 bases and J 1 base; nucleotides not matched to a gene: 7. Germline-derived CDR1 and CDR2 are MNHNS and SASEGT. CDR3 in DNA: TGTGCCAGCGCCCCCGGGACTAGCGGGGCCCAAGAGACCCAGTACTTC. Amino acid sequence: CASAPGTSGAQETQYF.

Worth noting for this clonotype: A single base separates this from a much larger clone, so it may be a read error. The CDR3 DNA is TGTGCCTGCAGTTTATACGGCGGCCTGGGGGGGGGGGACAATCAGCCCCAGCATTTT. This encodes CACSLYGGLGGGDNQPQHF. The chain carries TRBV28 and TRBJ1-5; D is possibly TRBD1 (5 bases). The germline V gene has CDR1 MDHEN and CDR2 SYDVKM. The CDR3 contains 19 residues.

The gene calls are TRBV2 and TRBJ2-6; D gene uncertain. The CDR3 extends over 15 amino acids. The germline V and J ends were trimmed by 8 bases and 0 bases, with 11 bases remaining between them. CDR1 and CDR2 (germline): SNHLY, FYNNEI. The CDR3, as DNA: TGTGCCAGCGACACGGTCGGCTCTGGGGCCAACGTCCTGACTTTC. Encoded protein: CASDTVGSGANVLTF.

This clonotype was found a few times. The V gene is TRBV18, the J gene TRBJ2-2, with D hard to call. The CDR3 is 14 residues long. Germline V gives CDR1 KGHSH, CDR2 LQKENI. The V gene lost 0 bases and the J gene lost 6 bases, with 8 bases spanning the gap. DNA for the CDR3: TGTGCCAGCTCACCACCCTATAGAGCCGGGGAGCTGTTTTTT. Residues: CASSPPYRAGELFF.

The chain joins TRBV3-1 to TRBJ2-3; perhaps TRBD2 as D (5 bases). V was cut by 0 bases and J by 6 bases, with 22 bases left in between. This CDR3 has 18 amino acids. CDR1 is LGHDT and CDR2 is YNNKEL in the germline V gene (reference sequence). As DNA, the CDR3 is TGTGCCAGCAGCCAAGATATGGCGGGTTTGACGACGGGGGATACGCAGTATTTT. Translating gives CASSQDMAGLTTGDTQYF.

The chain combines TRBV14 with TRBJ2-1; TRBD1 matches at 9 bases. V was pared by 0 bases and J by 7 bases, with 4 bases of the junction left unmatched. This CDR3 spans 15 amino acids. The V gene's germline CDR1 is SGHDN and CDR2 FVKESK. In nucleotides, the CDR3 is TGTGCCAGCAGCCAAGACGGGACAGGGAGGAATGAGCAGTTCTTC. This encodes CASSQDGTGRNEQFF.

This clonotype appeared many times. The chain links TRBV2 to TRBJ1-1; D uncertain. The CDR3 is 13 residues long. CDR1 and CDR2 from the germline V gene are SNHLY and FYNNEI. V lost 4 bases and J 5 bases, leaving 11 bases between the germline ends. CDR3: CASSVYGVTEAFF. Written as DNA, the CDR3 is TGTGCCAGCAGTGTTTATGGGGTGACTGAAGCTTTCTTT.

This clonotype was observed many times. The chain has TRBV11-2 and TRBJ1-3; D possibly corresponds to TRBD1 (6 bases). CDR3 size: 16 residues. Per germline, CDR1 SGHAT and CDR2 FQNNGV. Trimming removed 4 bases at V and 4 bases at J, with 17 bases between. The CDR3 spells CASSSREGGGGNTIYF. CDR3 coding DNA: TGTGCCAGCAGCTCCCGCGAGGGGGGCGGCGGAAACACCATATATTTT.

The sample holds many counts of this clonotype. The rearrangement links TRBV7-9 to TRBJ2-3; perhaps D is TRBD1 or TRBD2 (5 bases each). Trimming cost V 5 bases and J 0 bases, with 12 bases left between them. This CDR3 has 15 amino acids. Germline V gene sequence: CDR1 SEHNR, CDR2 FQNEAQ (reference sequence). The CDR3 spells CASSPGPRSTDTQYF. CDR3 nucleotide sequence: TGTGCCAGCAGCCCGGGACCCAGAAGCACAGATACGCAGTATTTT.

This clonotype was counted a few times. The chain has TRBV20-1 and TRBJ2-7; perhaps TRBD1 as D (5 bases). Trimming stripped 3 bases from V and 3 bases from J, with 15 bases between. The CDR3 loop spans 14 amino acids. CDR1 is DFQATT, CDR2 SNEGSKA, per germline (reference sequence). In nucleotides, the CDR3 is TGCAGTGCTAGCAGGCCGGCAGGGCACTACGAGCAGTACTTC. Its protein product is CSASRPAGHYEQYF.

The V call is TRBV5-4, the J call TRBJ2-7; D is perhaps TRBD1 (7 bases). In germline, CDR1 is SGHNT, CDR2 YYREEE (reference sequence). V lost 4 bases, J lost 3 bases, and 17 bases lay in between. The CDR3 covers 15 residues. In DNA, the CDR3 is TGTGCCAGCAGCAAAGGACGGGGGACAGACTACGAGCAGTACTTC. This codes for CASSKGRGTDYEQYF.

The chain combines TRBV30 with TRBJ1-2; D unclear. V was shortened by 6 bases and J by 8 bases, with 28 bases between the two germline ends. CDR1 and CDR2 from the germline V gene are GTSNPN and SVGIG (reference sequence). This CDR3 region has 16 residues. In nucleotides, the CDR3 is TGTGCCTGTGATGGGGAGGCTACCCAATCCCCCAGCGGCTACACCTTC. It translates to CACDGEATQSPSGYTF.

In its sample, this clonotype was seen many times. The V gene is TRBV20-1, the J gene TRBJ1-1; a possible D gene is TRBD1 (5 bases). Germline loops: CDR1 DFQATT, CDR2 SNEGSKA (reference sequence). V dropped 3 bases and J dropped 0 bases, with 8 bases sitting between them. CDR3 size: 13 residues. The CDR3: CSARGLMNTEAFF. CDR3 coding DNA: TGCAGTGCTAGGGGGCTGATGAACACTGAAGCTTTCTTT.

This clonotype was seen a handful of times. The chain combines TRBV20-1 with TRBJ2-1, with TRBD2 matching 9 bases. This CDR3 is 15 amino acids long. Germline-derived CDR1 and CDR2 are DFQATT and SNEGSKA (reference sequence). V was pared by 3 bases and J by 5 bases, with 8 bases of the junction left unmatched. The CDR3 DNA is TGCAGTGCTAGGGAATCTGGCGGGGGGGACAATGAGCAGTTCTTC. It encodes CSARESGGGDNEQFF.

This clonotype was found a few times. In DNA, the CDR3 is TGTGCCAGCAGTTTACCTATCTTACAGGGGAACACTGAAGCTTTCTTT. Translated, it gives CASSLPILQGNTEAFF. The V gene is TRBV28, the J gene TRBJ1-1; weak D call: TRBD1 (6 bases). The CDR3 extends over 16 amino acids. From germline, CDR1 is MDHEN and CDR2 SYDVKM. The germline V and J ends were trimmed by 2 bases and 1 base, with 14 bases remaining between them.

About this clonotype itself: Possible read error: a much larger clone is one base away. J is TRBJ1-2 and V is TRBV2; no reliable D call. This CDR3 spans 12 amino acids. Germline V CDR1 and CDR2: SNHLY, FYNNEI. Trimming took 5 bases from V and 4 from J, leaving 8 bases between them. The CDR3 sequence is CASSSEVYGYTF. CDR3 coding DNA: TGTGCCAGCAGTTCAGAGGTCTATGGCTACACCTTC. The variable domain in full, completed from reference TRBV2 and TRBJ1-2, reads EPEVTQTPSHQVTQMGQEVILRCVPISNHLYFYWYRQILGQKVEFLVSFYNNEISEKSEIFDDQFSVERPDGSNFTLKIRSTKLEDSAMYFCASSSEVYGYTFGSGTRLTVV.

The chain is built from TRBV28 and TRBJ2-3; the match to TRBD2 covers 13 bases. Germline V gives CDR1 MDHEN, CDR2 SYDVKM. The CDR3 runs to 17 residues. Unmatched junction bases numbered 6, after V lost 6 bases and J lost 0 bases. The CDR3 protein is CASSPGLAGPSTDTQYF. The CDR3 bases are TGTGCCAGCAGCCCGGGACTAGCGGGGCCGAGCACAGATACGCAGTATTTT.

This clonotype was recorded many times. V gene TRBV18 combines with J gene TRBJ2-7; 7 bases align to TRBD2. This CDR3 spans 13 amino acids. After removal of 0 bases from V and 8 bases from J, the junction contained 4 bases not matched to a gene. CDR1 is KGHSH, CDR2 LQKENI, per germline. The DNA of the CDR3 is TGTGCCAGCTCACCACCGGGGCGGGGGAAGCAGTACTTC. As protein: CASSPPGRGKQYF.

V gene TRBV12-3 or TRBV12-4 combines with J gene TRBJ2-3; 9 nucleotides align to TRBD2. The CDR3 has 16 amino acids. V shed 4 bases, J shed 6 bases, and the junction held 11 bases outside the gene matches. DNA for the CDR3: TGTGCCAGCAGTTCCCGAGGAGCGGGAGGACCCGATACGCAGTATTTT. Its translation is CASSSRGAGGPDTQYF.

The V gene is TRBV14, the J gene TRBJ2-7; D is uncertain. The V end was cut by 0 bases, the J end by 0 bases, with 9 bases between. The germline V gene has CDR1 SGHDN and CDR2 FVKESK. This CDR3 is built from 15 residues. CDR3 sequence: CASSQEVQPSYEQYF. Here the CDR3 DNA reads TGTGCCAGCAGCCAAGAAGTGCAGCCCTCCTACGAGCAGTACTTC.

The rearrangement joins TRBV7-8 to TRBJ1-1, with D possibly matching TRBD1 (6 bases). The CDR3 covers 12 residues. In germline, CDR1 is SGHVS, CDR2 FQNEAQ. Between the trimmed V and J ends, which lost 2 bases and 9 bases, there was a span of 10 bases. The DNA for the CDR3 is TGTGCCAGCAGCTTAAAGGACAGAAAAGCTTTCTTT. It codes for CASSLKDRKAFF.

With respect to this clonotype: Being one base from a much bigger clone, this may be a read error. The J gene is TRBJ1-1, the V gene TRBV7-8; D is undetermined. CDR3 length: 17 residues. Germline V gives CDR1 SGHVS, CDR2 FQNEAQ. V gave up 5 bases and J gave up 2 bases, with 21 bases separating them. CDR3 nucleotide sequence: TGTGCCAGCAGCCAAACCAGAACCGGGTCAGACAACACTGAAGCTTTCTTT. Translating it yields CASSQTRTGSDNTEAFF.

There are many counts of this clonotype. For the CDR3, the DNA is TGTGCCAGCAGTTTTCGGGGTTTTGACACTGAAGCTTTCTTT. It encodes CASSFRGFDTEAFF. V is TRBV12-3 or TRBV12-4 and J is TRBJ1-1, with D unresolved. The V end lost 3 bases, the J end lost 3 bases, and 11 bases lay between the germline ends. This CDR3 region has 14 residues.

This clonotype was detected a few times. The chain couples TRBV20-1 to TRBJ2-7, with 8 positions matching TRBD2. CDR3 length: 13 amino acids. The V gene end was trimmed by 6 bases and the J gene end by 0 bases; junction bases not matched to a gene: 4. Germline V gene sequence: CDR1 DFQATT, CDR2 SNEGSKA (reference sequence). In DNA form, the CDR3 reads TGCAGTGCCGCCGGGACTAGCTCCTACGAGCAGTACTTC. Translation gives CSAAGTSSYEQYF.

This clonotype was observed at least ten times. The genes are TRBV7-9 and TRBJ2-1; 9 bases map to TRBD2. This CDR3 spans 16 amino acids. The germline V gene encodes CDR1 SEHNR and CDR2 FQNEAQ (reference sequence). V shed 6 bases, J shed 4 bases, and the junction held 10 bases outside the gene matches. The CDR3 DNA sequence: TGTGCCAGCAGTCTAGCGCTAGCGGGGCGATACAATGAGCAGTTCTTC. Its protein is CASSLALAGRYNEQFF.